The clone carrying this TCR beta chain has at least ten counts. Its antigen is unidentified. These data belong to a study of spatial heterogeneity in lung cancer. General study results and limits: The appearance of ubiquitous expanded tumor TCRs in blood was greater at resection than follow-up.

TCRdb recomputed calls from the 5' RACE reads with MiXCR, one row per CDR3 protein. The data show roughly 48,000 distinct CDR3 sequences, with roughly 5.7% seen just once and more than 9.5% held by the top ten. The time point: sample taken at primary tumor resection. The input material, whole RNA from tumor, nontumor lung or frozen PBMC, was sequenced unsorted. Sequenced material: PBMCs, taken at surgery. The clonotype was recovered from a male donor with early-stage non-small cell lung cancer.

As DNA, the CDR3 is TGCAGTGCTAGCCCTAGCGAGAGGGACTGGATGGATACGCAGTATTTT. As protein: CSASPSERDWMDTQYF. The genes are TRBV20-1 and TRBJ2-3; the D gene is possibly TRBD2 (6 bases). The CDR3 contains 16 residues. Germline CDR1 DFQATT, CDR2 SNEGSKA (reference sequence). Trimming stripped 3 bases from V and 6 bases from J, with 22 bases between.